Presented here are 3 T cell receptor beta chains from one specimen sequenced in a study of OX40 agonist ivuxolimab in advanced cancers. The method was immunoSEQ multiplex PCR; TCRdb's version includes in-frame clones alone and lacks a portion of them. The data show about 62,000 clones, with roughly 85% seen just once and about 4% held by the top ten. Material: CD4+ or CD8+ T cells sorted from blood, obtained in a trial of the OX40 agonist ivuxolimab. The receptors were gathered from an adult with an advanced solid tumor such as melanoma, head and neck, liver or kidney cancer.

This sequence joins TRBV29-1 and TRBJ2-7; D could derive from TRBD1 or TRBD2 (5 bases each). V lost 2 bases, J lost 8 bases, and 10 bases lay in between. The CDR3 spans 11 residues. Germline V gene lookup returns CDR1 SQVTM and CDR2 ANQGSEA. The CDR3 reads CSVELLGQQYF. DNA for the CDR3: TGCAGCGTTGAATTACTGGGACAGCAGTACTTC.

This chain uses TRBV2 with TRBJ2-5; D ambiguous. This CDR3 has 15 amino acids. V was clipped by 6 bases and J by 1 base, with 15 bases between them. Germline V gene sequence: CDR1 SNHLY, CDR2 FYNNEI. CDR3 loop: CASSPFVKPQETQYF. DNA of the CDR3: TGTGCCAGCAGCCCGTTCGTGAAGCCCCAAGAGACCCAGTACTTC.

V gene TRBV29-1 combines with J gene TRBJ1-2; D might be TRBD1 (5 bases). V lost 2 bases to trimming and J lost 3 bases, with 10 bases between them. From germline, CDR1 is SQVTM and CDR2 ANQGSEA. This CDR3 contains 13 residues. The CDR3 DNA follows: TGCAGCGTTGAAAACGGGGGGGACTATGGCTACACCTTC. Its translation: CSVENGGDYGYTF.